The 27 T cell receptor beta chains in this list originate from one sample, sequenced in a study of blood T cell repertoires in COVID-19. The repertoire was sequenced with immunoSEQ multiplex PCR; TCRdb's copy has only in-frame clones and lacks some. The sample carries about 150,000 clones, around 75% recorded once. Sequencing used peripheral blood. The receptors here all came from an elderly woman with acute or convalescent COVID-19.

The chain combines TRBV4-1 with TRBJ2-1; 12 nucleotides align to TRBD2. The CDR3 is 15 amino acids. Trimming at V came to 5 bases and at J to 9 bases, leaving 8 bases not matched to a gene. Germline V lookup: CDR1 MGHRA, CDR2 YSYEKL. In DNA form, the CDR3 reads TGCGCCAGCAGCTTAACCGGGACTAGCGGGCCTGAGCAGTTCTTC. Its protein product is CASSLTGTSGPEQFF.

CDR3 sequence: CASSIGQGGTEAFF. CDR3 DNA sequence: TGTGCCAGTAGTATTGGACAGGGGGGCACTGAAGCTTTCTTT. V usage is TRBV19 and J usage is TRBJ1-1; 10 bases are a match to TRBD1. Germline values: CDR1 LNHDA, CDR2 SQIVND (reference sequence). V shed 3 bases and J 4 bases; nucleotides not matched to a gene: 2. The CDR3 sequence is 14 residues long.

This clone was observed a single time. This rearrangement joins TRBV4-1 to TRBJ2-5, with D maybe TRBD2 (6 bases). CDR3 size: 17 residues. CDR1 and CDR2 from the germline V gene are MGHRA and YSYEKL. V was shortened by 0 bases and J by 1 base, with 15 bases between the two germline ends. The CDR3 DNA reads as TGCGCCAGCAGCCAAGATCCGTTTGCCGGGGGCCAAGAGACCCAGTACTTC. Translation: CASSQDPFAGGQETQYF.

This sequence joins TRBV5-1 and TRBJ1-2; D may be TRBD1 (5 bases). Germline CDR1 and CDR2: SGHRS and YFSETQ. Trimming removed 4 bases at V and 7 bases at J, with 14 bases between. The length of the CDR3 is 13 residues. The CDR3 loop reads CASSQGDSGGYTF. The CDR3 DNA sequence: TGCGCCAGCAGCCAAGGGGACTCGGGTGGCTACACCTTC.

The chain has TRBV5-1 and TRBJ2-1, with 9 nucleotides matching TRBD2. V gave up 4 bases and J gave up 1 base; unmatched junction bases: 6. The CDR3 is 16 residues long. CDR1 is SGHRS, CDR2 YFSETQ, per germline. CDR3: CASSSTSGPSYNEQFF. DNA for the CDR3: TGCGCCAGCAGCAGTACTAGCGGGCCTTCCTACAATGAGCAGTTCTTC.

The chain is built from TRBV10-2 and TRBJ1-1, with D possibly TRBD1 on 5 matching bases. The CDR3 covers 12 residues. Per the germline V gene, CDR1 is WSHSY and CDR2 is SAAADI. The V end was cut by 4 bases, the J end by 4 bases, with 7 bases between. Here the CDR3 DNA reads TGCGCCAGCAGTGTAAGGGGCACTGAAGCTTTCTTT. This gives the protein CASSVRGTEAFF.

Here the CDR3 reads CASSEGVAGRQETQYF. The DNA of the CDR3 is TGTGCCAGCAGTGAAGGGGTGGCGGGGCGGCAAGAGACCCAGTACTTC. This chain connects TRBV6-1 to TRBJ2-5, with D possibly being TRBD2 (6 bases). The germline V and J ends were trimmed by 1 base and 2 bases, with 14 bases remaining between them. Germline values: CDR1 MNHNS, CDR2 SASEGT. The CDR3 is 16 residues long.

This clone was seen only a few times. The rearrangement links TRBV2 to TRBJ1-1, with a possible D match to TRBD1 (6 bases). Trimming left V 11 bases short and J 1 base short, with 14 bases between. The germline CDR1 and CDR2 sequences are SNHLY and FYNNEI. The CDR3 has 13 residues. The DNA for the CDR3 is TGTGCCGTCCAAGGCAGGGGGAACACTGAAGCTTTCTTT. Protein sequence: CAVQGRGNTEAFF.

J is TRBJ1-3 and V is TRBV27; no definite D call. The CDR3 covers 14 residues. Germline CDR1 reads MNHEY; CDR2 reads SMNVEV (reference sequence). V lost 4 bases and J 2 bases, leaving 9 bases between the germline ends. CDR3: CASSSPGAGNTIYF. CDR3 nucleotide sequence: TGTGCCAGCAGTTCCCCCGGAGCTGGAAACACCATATATTTT.

The chain has TRBV29-1 and TRBJ1-6, with unresolved D. Germline V gene data show CDR1 as SQVTM and CDR2 as ANQGSEA. V lost 7 bases and J lost 10, with 17 bases in between. The CDR3 totals 13 residues. The CDR3 sequence: CSASVGPGSPLHF. The CDR3 nucleotides are TGCAGCGCCAGTGTAGGGCCGGGGTCACCCCTCCACTTT.

The chain uses TRBV27 and TRBJ2-7, with 11 bases aligning to TRBD1. Germline trimming cut 3 bases from V and 4 bases from J; bases unmatched to any gene: 5. This CDR3 is 15 amino acids long. In germline, CDR1 is MNHEY, CDR2 SMNVEV (reference sequence). CDR3 DNA sequence: TGTGCCAGCAGTTTCGGGACAGGGGGTGGGTACGAGCAGTACTTC. Protein sequence: CASSFGTGGGYEQYF.

The chain has TRBV2 and TRBJ1-5; D ambiguous. Between the trimmed V and J ends, which lost 3 bases and 0 bases, there was a span of 12 bases. CDR3 size: 16 residues. Germline loops: CDR1 SNHLY, CDR2 FYNNEI. The CDR3 sequence is CASSDLRRNSNQPQHF. CDR3 DNA: TGTGCCAGCAGTGACCTTAGGAGGAATAGCAATCAGCCCCAGCATTTT. Full variable domain (remainder filled in from reference TRBV2 and TRBJ1-5): EPEVTQTPSHQVTQMGQEVILRCVPISNHLYFYWYRQILGQKVEFLVSFYNNEISEKSEIFDDQFSVERPDGSNFTLKIRSTKLEDSAMYFCASSDLRRNSNQPQHFGDGTRLSIL.

The chain carries TRBV2 and TRBJ1-2; D gene unclear. Trimming cost V 7 bases and J 4 bases, with 16 bases left between them. CDR1 and CDR2 from the germline V gene are SNHLY and FYNNEI. The CDR3 loop spans 14 amino acids. The CDR3 nucleotides are TGTGCCAGCACCCGACGGTTAGGGAGCTATGGCTACACCTTC. Translation: CASTRRLGSYGYTF.

The V call is TRBV12-3 or TRBV12-4, the J call TRBJ1-2; D unresolved. Trimming left V 2 bases short and J 5 bases short, with 9 bases between. The CDR3 runs to 13 residues. CDR3 in amino acids: CASSLKADYGYTF. The CDR3 nucleotides are TGTGCCAGCAGTTTAAAGGCGGATTATGGCTACACCTTC.

V is TRBV4-1 and J is TRBJ2-5; D is unclear. The germline V gene encodes CDR1 MGHRA and CDR2 YSYEKL. Between the trimmed V and J ends, which lost 3 bases and 0 bases, there was a span of 11 bases. The CDR3 has 15 amino acids. CDR3 sequence: CASSQYHMDQETQYF. CDR3 DNA sequence: TGCGCCAGCAGCCAGTATCACATGGACCAAGAGACCCAGTACTTC.

The rearrangement joins TRBV6-1 to TRBJ1-5; D might be TRBD1 (5 bases). The ends were cut back, 6 bases at V and 3 bases at J, with 21 bases in the middle. Germline CDR1 reads MNHNS; CDR2 reads SASEGT. The CDR3 length is 17 residues. DNA for the CDR3: TGTGCCAGCAGCGAAAACCCCGCGGGGGTCGCCAATCAGCCCCAGCATTTT. It encodes CASSENPAGVANQPQHF.

The chain couples TRBV6-5 to TRBJ2-3; no definite D call. Trimming took 4 bases from V and 6 from J, leaving 20 bases between them. Germline V gives CDR1 MNHEY, CDR2 SVGAGI. The CDR3 contains 16 residues. The CDR3 DNA reads as TGTGCCAGCAGTTCCCCGGTGACTGCCGGTACGGATACGCAGTATTTT. Translation gives CASSSPVTAGTDTQYF.

V and J are TRBV12-2 and TRBJ2-7; TRBD2 reflects the table's D call only, with no check against the DNA. TRBV12-2 is an annotated pseudogene. This CDR3 contains 15 residues. DNA for the CDR3: TGTGCAAGTCTCCATTCCGGGACTAGCGCCTACGAGCAGTACTTC. It specifies CASLHSGTSAYEQYF.

This chain joins TRBV15 and TRBJ1-5, with 11 bases lining up with TRBD1. V was clipped by 4 bases and J by 4 bases; unmatched bases: 6. The CDR3 extends over 16 amino acids. Per germline, CDR1 LNHNV and CDR2 YYDKDF (reference sequence). The CDR3 here is CATSTRTGGPNQPQHF. In DNA, the CDR3 is TGTGCCACCAGCACCAGGACAGGGGGCCCTAATCAGCCCCAGCATTTT.

This clone was seen only once. The chain couples TRBV3-1 (or the pseudogene TRBV3-2) to TRBJ2-7; 9 bases are a match to TRBD1. Germline-derived CDR1 and CDR2 are LGHDT and YNNKEL (reference sequence). This CDR3 comprises 15 residues. Losses at the gene ends were 1 base for V and 2 bases for J; bases not matched to a gene: 3. The CDR3 DNA is TGTGCCAGCAGCCAAGCTTGGACAGGGGCCTACGAGCAGTACTTC. This translates into CASSQAWTGAYEQYF.

There are a few counts of this clone. The rearrangement uses TRBV7-9 and TRBJ2-6; D unclear. This CDR3 has 17 amino acids. V was pared by 6 bases and J by 0 bases, with 15 bases between. CDR1 is SEHNR and CDR2 is FQNEAQ in the germline V gene (reference sequence). DNA for the CDR3: TGTGCCAGCAGATCAAAAATCGGAGACTCTGGGGCCAACGTCCTGACTTTC. Translated: CASRSKIGDSGANVLTF. Full variable domain (outside the CDR3, taken from reference TRBV7-9 and TRBJ2-6): DTGVSQNPRHKITKRGQNVTFRCDPISEHNRLYWYRQTLGQGPEFLTYFQNEAQLEKSRLLSDRFSAERPKGSFSTLEIQRTEQGDSAMYLCASRSKIGDSGANVLTFGAGSRLTVL.

Points on this clone: The same CDR3 can be traced to other DNA sequences in this sample. As DNA, the CDR3 is TGCGCCAGCAGTCAGGGCTACGAGCAGTACTTC. It yields the protein CASSQGYEQYF. The chain recombines TRBV10-1 with TRBJ2-7; the D gene is possibly TRBD1 (5 bases). CDR3 length: 11 residues. The germline V and J ends were trimmed by 5 bases and 3 bases, with 5 bases remaining between them. The germline V gene has CDR1 WNHNN and CDR2 SYGVQD (reference sequence).

The chain couples TRBV6-5 to TRBJ2-4; TRBD2 matches 8 bases. Germline CDR1 and CDR2: MNHEY and SVGAGI. The CDR3 is 15 amino acids. V shed 5 bases, J shed 0 bases, and the junction held 3 bases outside the gene matches. CDR3 sequence (DNA): TGTGCCAGCAGTCCCCGGGGGGGAGCCAAAAACATTCAGTACTTC. It is translated as CASSPRGGAKNIQYF.

The chain carries TRBV27 and TRBJ2-7; 8 bases fit TRBD2. CDR1 MNHEY and CDR2 SMNVEV come from the germline V gene (reference sequence). The CDR3 is 14 residues long. Unmatched junction bases numbered 10, after V lost 6 bases and J lost 6 bases. The CDR3 reads CASRPGGGSREQYF. CDR3 bases: TGTGCCAGCAGGCCCGGGGGGGGCTCGCGCGAGCAGTACTTC.

V gene TRBV5-1 combines with J gene TRBJ2-7; 8 bases align to TRBD1. CDR1 SGHRS and CDR2 YFSETQ come from the germline V gene. This CDR3 region has 14 residues. Trimming took 4 bases from V and 2 from J; bases not matched to a gene: 5. This CDR3 reads CASSQTGVPYEQYF. CDR3 bases: TGCGCCAGCAGCCAGACAGGGGTCCCCTACGAGCAGTACTTC.

V gene TRBV11-2 combines with J gene TRBJ2-7, with TRBD1 as a possible D gene (7 bases). The CDR3 spans 15 residues. Trimming pared 4 bases from V and 4 bases from J, leaving 17 bases between. Germline V gene data show CDR1 as SGHAT and CDR2 as FQNNGV. The CDR3 DNA follows: TGTGCCAGCAGCTCGTTACAGGGGAGGACGTACGAGCAGTACTTC. This encodes CASSSLQGRTYEQYF.

The chain employs TRBV24-1 and TRBJ1-1, with unresolved D. Germline CDR1 KGHDR, CDR2 SFDVKD. V was pared by 7 bases and J by 2 bases, with 4 bases between. The CDR3 is 11 residues long. For the CDR3, the DNA is TGTGCCACCAGAGCCAACACTGAAGCTTTCTTT. It specifies CATRANTEAFF.